This is a list of T cell receptor beta chains from one sample in a study of blood T cell repertoires in COVID-19. The table came from immunoSEQ multiplex PCR; TCRdb's copy has only in-frame clones and leaves some out. Of under 250,000 clones detected, around 86% appear once; the ten largest clones hold 1.5% to 2%. Material: peripheral blood. Every receptor here comes from a woman aged 55-70 years who had recovered from COVID-19. CDR3s include the opening cysteine and the closing phenylalanine or tryptophan. Each record gives: D gene, V gene, J gene, clone size, CDR3 DNA, CDR3 protein. A D gene is named only where the DNA matches it firmly. Not every row has a clone size; where given, it reads once, few, many or a size class.

>NA|TRBV2|TRBJ1-2|few
TGTGCCAGCAGTATACAGGGTAACTATGGCTACACCTTC
CASSIQGNYGYTF
>TRBD1|TRBV7-2|TRBJ1-1|NA
TGTGCCAGCAGCTATCCAGGGGGCGCGGGGGAGAACACTGAAGCTTTCTTT
CASSYPGGAGENTEAFF
>TRBD1|TRBV7-2|TRBJ2-7|NA
TGTGCCAGCAGCTTAGTTTCCGACAGGGAAATCGAGCAGTACTTC
CASSLVSDREIEQYF
>NA|TRBV7-2|TRBJ1-2|NA
TGTGCCAGCAGCCTCTCCTCCTATGGCTACACCTTC
CASSLSSYGYTF
>TRBD2|TRBV7-2|TRBJ2-1|NA
TGTGCCAGCAGCCAAGGGACTAGCCCCTACAATGAGCAGTTCTTC
CASSQGTSPYNEQFF
>NA|TRBV7-9|TRBJ2-5|few
TGTGCCAGCAGCTTAACAGGGATGGGAGAGACCCAGTACTTC
CASSLTGMGETQYF
>TRBD2|TRBV5-4|TRBJ2-7|NA
TGTGCCAGCAGCTTTCTAGCGGGGGGTAGCTCCTACGAGCAGTACTTC
CASSFLAGGSSYEQYF
>NA|TRBV28|TRBJ2-2|once
TGTGCCAGCAGGTCGAGGGGGTACACCGGGGAGCTGTTTTTT
CASRSRGYTGELFF
>TRBD2|TRBV6-1|TRBJ2-5|once
TGTGCCAGCAGTGACCTGCCTAGCGGGGAAGGAGAGACCCAGTACTTC
CASSDLPSGEGETQYF
>NA|TRBV7-9|TRBJ1-2|few
TGTGCCAGCAGCCGGACGGGGGGCCCTTTTAGCTACACCTTC
CASSRTGGPFSYTF
>TRBD1|TRBV28|TRBJ2-1|medium-sized
TGTGCCAGCCGACAGGGTAGGAATGAGCAGTTCTTC
CASRQGRNEQFF
>NA|TRBV5-1|TRBJ1-2|NA
TGCGCCAGCAGCTTCGTGGCAGGGAATGACTATGGCTACACCTTC
CASSFVAGNDYGYTF
>TRBD1|TRBV6-5|TRBJ1-1|NA
TGTGCCAGCAGTTACACACAGGGGGCTGAAGCTTTCTTT
CASSYTQGAEAFF
>TRBD1|TRBV9|TRBJ1-2|NA
TGTGCCAGCGGACAGGGGTTGTCTGGCTACACCTTC
CASGQGLSGYTF
>NA|TRBV10-3|TRBJ2-3|NA
TGTGCCACCAAGGCGGGCTCAGACGGCACAGATACGCAGTATTTT
CATKAGSDGTDTQYF
>NA|TRBV3-1/TRBV3-2|TRBJ2-7|NA
TGTGCCAGCAGCCGAAGAGGGGAGGAGGAGCAGTACTTC
CASSRRGEEEQYF
>TRBD1|TRBV7-9|TRBJ2-3|NA
TGTGCCAGCAGCCGAAGTATGACAGGGGGCTATATTGGCGATACGCAGTATTTT
CASSRSMTGGYIGDTQYF
>TRBD2|TRBV2|TRBJ2-1|NA
TGTGCCAGCAGACCCACAGCGGGGTTTTTCTTC
CASRPTAGFFF
>TRBD1|TRBV19|TRBJ1-2|NA
TGTGCCAGTAGTCACAATCTTCCGGGACAGCTATATGGCTACACCTTC
CASSHNLPGQLYGYTF
>TRBD1|TRBV5-1|TRBJ1-4|NA
TGCGCCAGCAGCTTGACAGGGGCCGAAAAACTGTTTTTT
CASSLTGAEKLFF
>NA|TRBV19|TRBJ2-7|NA
TGTGCCAGTAGTGCACAGGGTGGGGAGCAGTACTTC
CASSAQGGEQYF
>NA|TRBV10-3|TRBJ1-1|NA
TGTGCCATCACCCCCGGACTTTCCAACACTGAAGCTTTCTTT
CAITPGLSNTEAFF
>NA|TRBV5-1|TRBJ1-1|NA
TGCGCCAGCAGCTTTACACTAAACACTGAAGCTTTCTTT
CASSFTLNTEAFF
>NA|TRBV18|TRBJ2-2|few
TGTGCCAGCTCGCCGACAGTAACGAGCACCGGGGAGCTGTTTTTT
CASSPTVTSTGELFF
>NA|TRBV4-1|TRBJ1-4|NA
TGCGCCAGCAGCCAAGATGAGGGCGGGAATGAAAAACTGTTTTTT
CASSQDEGGNEKLFF
>NA|TRBV23-1|TRBJ2-6|once
TGCGCCAGCAGTCCTGAATGGGCGAGCTCTGGGGCCAACGTCCTGACTTTC
CASSPEWASSGANVLTF
>NA|TRBV28|TRBJ2-5|NA
TGTGCCAGCAGTTTTCCCGCGCCAGGAGAGACCCAGTACTTC
CASSFPAPGETQYF
>NA|TRBV7-2|TRBJ2-3|NA
TGTGCCAGCAGAATTCGGAGCACAGATACGCAGTATTTT
CASRIRSTDTQYF
>TRBD2|TRBV7-3|TRBJ2-1|NA
TGTGCCAGCAGCCCCCTGGAGAAGCTTGGGCGGGGGGACGGTGAGCAGTTCTTC
CASSPLEKLGRGDGEQFF
>TRBD1|TRBV7-7|TRBJ1-6|NA
TGTGCTAGCAGCCGGGACAGGGCCGGAAGCTCCTATAATTCACCCCTCCACTTT
CASSRDRAGSSYNSPLHF
>TRBD2|TRBV19|TRBJ2-3|once
TGTGCCAGTACCCCGGACGGACCGGGACTAGCGGGGGGAGTCACAGATACGCAGTATTTT
CASTPDGPGLAGGVTDTQYF
>NA|TRBV18|TRBJ2-7|NA
TGTGCCAGCTCAATCCAGGGGCCGTCCCCCCACATCTACGAGCAGTACTTC
CASSIQGPSPHIYEQYF
>NA|TRBV15|TRBJ2-7|NA
TGTGCCACCAGCAGAGGGGGGCCCTACGAGCAGTACTTC
CATSRGGPYEQYF
>TRBD2|TRBV6-6|TRBJ2-7|NA
TGTGCCAGCAGTTACTTAACGCTAGCGGGATCCTACGAGCAGTACTTC
CASSYLTLAGSYEQYF
>TRBD1|TRBV5-4|TRBJ2-2|NA
TGTGCCAGCAGTCCTAGGGGGCAGGAAACCGGGGAGCTGTTTTTT
CASSPRGQETGELFF
>TRBD1|TRBV18|TRBJ1-2|NA
TGTGCCAGCTCAGACAGGGTTGGCTACACCTTC
CASSDRVGYTF
>NA|TRBV9|TRBJ2-7|NA
TGTGCCAGCAGCCCGCGATTCAACTACGAGCAGTACTTC
CASSPRFNYEQYF
>TRBD1|TRBV5-1|TRBJ1-5|NA
TGCGCCAGCAGCCCTACAGGGGCCAGCAATCAGCCCCAGCATTTT
CASSPTGASNQPQHF
>NA|TRBV24-1|TRBJ2-1|once
TGTGCCACCAGTGATACCCGCGGGGAGTCGCCCTACAATGAGCAGTTCTTC
CATSDTRGESPYNEQFF
>TRBD1|TRBV11-2|TRBJ2-1|NA
TGTGCCAGCAGCCACGCAGGGGGCTGGAATGAGCAGTTCTTC
CASSHAGGWNEQFF
>TRBD1|TRBV5-1|TRBJ1-2|NA
TGCGCCAGCAGCTTGGGTCAGGGGGGCATCTATGGCTACACCTTC
CASSLGQGGIYGYTF
>TRBD1|TRBV28|TRBJ1-5|NA
TGTGCCAGCAGTTCTCAGGACAGGGGGCTCGCTCAGCCCCAGCATTTT
CASSSQDRGLAQPQHF
>NA|TRBV15|TRBJ1-1|NA
TGTGCCACCAGCCATGACGCGGGGAACACTGAAGCTTTCTTT
CATSHDAGNTEAFF
>TRBD1|TRBV2|TRBJ2-7|NA
TGTGCCAGCAGTGAGGGGACAGCCTACGAGCAGTACTTC
CASSEGTAYEQYF
>NA|TRBV2|TRBJ1-4|NA
TGTGCCAGCAGTGAGTTGGTTGGGGGGAGAGAAAAACTGTTTTTT
CASSELVGGREKLFF